This T cell receptor (beta chain) came from a study of spatial heterogeneity in lung cancer. There are many counts of this clonotype. In a library made to pick up alpha chains, this beta chain is a stray read with a size that means little. Time point specified: sample taken at primary tumor resection. Sequencing was performed on whole RNA extracted from tumor and nontumor lung tissue, or from frozen PBMC, and the material was left unsorted. V gave up 5 bases and J gave up 3 bases; unmatched junction bases: 16. The CDR3 consists of 17 residues. Germline lookup yields CDR1 SEHNR and CDR2 FQNEAQ (reference sequence). TCRdb redid the calling of the 5' RACE reads with MiXCR, one entry per CDR3 protein. The repertoire consists of 10,000 to 15,000 distinct CDR3 sequences, with 5% to 5.5% occurring once and the leading ten covering 35% to 45%.

The genes are TRBV7-9 and TRBJ2-7, with 7 nucleotides matching TRBD1. The clonotype was recovered from a human donor with early-stage non-small cell lung cancer. This material consisted of lung tumor tissue, taken at surgery. CDR3 residues: CASSPNLFQGVFYEQYV. Written as DNA, the CDR3 is TGTGCCAGCAGCCCGAATCTTTTCCAGGGGGTATTCTACGAGCAGTACGTC.